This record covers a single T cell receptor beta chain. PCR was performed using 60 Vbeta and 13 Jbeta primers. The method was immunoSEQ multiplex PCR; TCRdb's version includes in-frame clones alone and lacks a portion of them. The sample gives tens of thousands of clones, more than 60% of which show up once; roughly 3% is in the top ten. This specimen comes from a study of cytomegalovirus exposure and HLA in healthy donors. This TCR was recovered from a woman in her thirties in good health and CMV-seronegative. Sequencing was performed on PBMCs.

The DNA of the CDR3 is TGTGCCAGCAGCATATCAGGGGCGGCTAATGAAAAACTGTTTTTT. It specifies CASSISGAANEKLFF. The chain joins TRBV5-6 to TRBJ1-4; tentative D call: TRBD1 (6 bases). From germline, CDR1 is SGHDT and CDR2 YYEEEE. The CDR3 is made up of 15 amino acids. V was trimmed by 4 bases and J by 3 bases, leaving 13 bases between them.